This T cell receptor beta chain was captured by sequencing in a study of blood T cells in healthy people across ages. In the study overall: Through template switching, about one barcoded beta molecule was captured per two T cells, as measured in model experiments.

V lost 0 bases to trimming and J lost 11 bases, with 14 bases between them. Germline V CDR1 and CDR2: DFQATT, SNEGSKA (reference sequence). There are 13 residues in the CDR3. A sample-barcoded 5' primer and a J-beta primer mix were used in a second PCR of about 7 to 12 cycles. A single record per CDR3 protein comes from TCRdb applying MiXCR to the 5' RACE reads. This table has around 790,000 distinct CDR3 sequences, under 55% appearing once. The sequencing sample was made of blood. The TCR sequence derives from a man between 60 and 70 years old in good health. The V call is TRBV20-1, the J call TRBJ1-5; no clear D. In nucleotides, the CDR3 is TGCAGTGCTAGAGACTTGGGCAGGCCAGCCCAGCATTTT. Amino acid sequence: CSARDLGRPAQHF.